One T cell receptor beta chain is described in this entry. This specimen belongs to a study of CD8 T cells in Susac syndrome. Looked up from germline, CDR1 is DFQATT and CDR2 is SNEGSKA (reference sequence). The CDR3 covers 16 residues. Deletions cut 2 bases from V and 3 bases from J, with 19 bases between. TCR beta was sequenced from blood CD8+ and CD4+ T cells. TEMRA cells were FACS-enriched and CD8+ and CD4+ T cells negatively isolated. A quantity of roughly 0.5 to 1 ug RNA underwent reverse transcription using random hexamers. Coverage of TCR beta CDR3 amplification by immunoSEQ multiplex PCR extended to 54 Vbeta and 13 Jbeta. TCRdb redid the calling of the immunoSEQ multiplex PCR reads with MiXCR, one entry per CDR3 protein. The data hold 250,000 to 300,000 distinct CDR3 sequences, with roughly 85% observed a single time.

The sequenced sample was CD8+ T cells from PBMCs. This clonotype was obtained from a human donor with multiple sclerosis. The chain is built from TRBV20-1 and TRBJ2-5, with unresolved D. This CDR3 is CSARSIPRRVKETQYF. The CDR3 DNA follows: TGCAGTGCTAGATCAATACCCCGACGGGTAAAAGAGACCCAGTACTTC.